The 5 T cell receptor beta chains in this list originate from one sample, sequenced in a study of cytomegalovirus exposure and HLA in healthy donors. The table came from immunoSEQ multiplex PCR; TCRdb's copy has only in-frame clones and leaves some out. This sample yields around 300,000 clones, of which approximately 86% are seen a single time; 0.95% to 1.1% belongs to the top ten. Sequencing was done on a sample of PBMCs. These receptors were collected from a woman between 18 and 29 years old in good health and CMV-seronegative.

The V gene is TRBV6-1, the J gene TRBJ2-7; 8 bases fit TRBD2. The germline V gene encodes CDR1 MNHNS and CDR2 SASEGT. The CDR3 is 14 residues long. V lost 2 bases and J lost 7; bases outside the gene matches: 7. CDR3 loop: CASSESGRVKEQYF. DNA of the CDR3: TGTGCCAGCAGTGAAAGCGGGAGAGTTAAAGAGCAGTACTTC.

The V and J genes are TRBV29-1 and TRBJ2-2, with 7 bases identical to TRBD1. With 6 bases clipped from V and 4 bases from J, the junction kept 5 bases outside the gene matches. The CDR3 is 13 amino acids. Germline V gene sequence: CDR1 SQVTM, CDR2 ANQGSEA. CDR3 protein: CSVHRGFTGELFF. In nucleotides, the CDR3 is TGCAGCGTCCACAGGGGATTCACCGGGGAGCTGTTTTTT.

The chain employs TRBV29-1 and TRBJ2-7, with 8 nucleotides matching TRBD1. Trimming at V came to 6 bases and at J to 1 base, leaving 8 bases not matched to a gene. This CDR3 region has 14 residues. Per germline, CDR1 SQVTM and CDR2 ANQGSEA. The CDR3: CSVDRGGGSYEQYF. CDR3 bases: TGCAGCGTAGACAGGGGTGGGGGGTCCTACGAGCAGTACTTC.

This clone was seen only once. The V gene is TRBV6-1, the J gene TRBJ2-7, with a weak D call TRBD2 (5 bases). The CDR3 length is 14 residues. Trimming stripped 6 bases from V and 3 bases from J, with 15 bases between. From germline, CDR1 is MNHNS and CDR2 SASEGT. The CDR3 loop reads CASRNADWLYEQYF. As DNA, the CDR3 is TGTGCCAGCAGGAACGCGGACTGGCTCTACGAGCAGTACTTC.

The genes are TRBV30 and TRBJ2-1, with TRBD2 identical over 9 bases. The V segment lost 3 bases and the J segment 2 bases; nucleotides outside the gene matches: 2. CDR1 and CDR2 from the germline V gene are GTSNPN and SVGIG (reference sequence). The CDR3 runs to 14 residues. The CDR3 reads CAWRLAGAYNEQFF. The CDR3 nucleotides read TGTGCCTGGAGACTAGCGGGTGCCTACAATGAGCAGTTCTTC.